The next 27 T cell receptor beta chains were all read from a single sample in a study of OX40 agonist ivuxolimab in advanced cancers. TCRdb's table, derived via immunoSEQ multiplex PCR, lists solely in-frame clones and lacks some. The table shows approximately 25,000 clones, with 79% occurring only once. The material sequenced was CD4+ or CD8+ T cells sorted from blood, taken in a trial of the OX40 agonist ivuxolimab. The receptors here all came from an adult with an advanced solid tumor such as melanoma, head and neck, liver or kidney cancer.

The V and J genes are TRBV5-6 and TRBJ2-1, with 9 positions matching TRBD2. Trimming took 1 base from V and 10 from J; bases not matched to a gene: 6. This CDR3 is 14 amino acids long. The germline V gene has CDR1 SGHDT and CDR2 YYEEEE. This chain's CDR3 is CASSLPLLAGEQFF. Here the CDR3 DNA reads TGTGCCAGCAGCTTGCCACTTCTAGCGGGGGAGCAGTTCTTC.

The rearrangement links TRBV11-2 to TRBJ2-1; weak D call: TRBD2 (7 bases). Trimming stripped 0 bases from V and 15 bases from J, with 15 bases between. The CDR3 has 13 residues. The germline gives CDR1 SGHAT, CDR2 FQNNGV. For the CDR3, the DNA is TGTGCCAGCAGCTTAGAGCCCGGCGGGGGCTGGTTCTTC. As protein: CASSLEPGGGWFF.

The rearrangement links TRBV29-1 to TRBJ1-2; no reliable D call. The CDR3 has 15 residues. Germline V gives CDR1 SQVTM, CDR2 ANQGSEA. Trimming took 1 base from V and 2 from J, leaving 14 bases between them. Here the CDR3 DNA reads TGCAGCGTTGAAGGCCTTGTTCAAAGAAACTATGGCTACACCTTC. Translated: CSVEGLVQRNYGYTF.

Only a few counts were recorded for this clone. The chain has TRBV7-9 and TRBJ1-2; no clear D gene. CDR3 length equals 15 residues. Per the germline V gene, CDR1 is SEHNR and CDR2 is FQNEAQ (reference sequence). V shed 2 bases and J shed 4 bases, with 14 bases lying between them. The DNA for the CDR3 is TGTGCCAGCAGCTTAATCCCCACATTGGGCTATGGCTACACCTTC. It translates to CASSLIPTLGYGYTF.

The V call is TRBV7-9, the J call TRBJ2-7; D might be TRBD1 (6 bases). V was shortened by 5 bases and J by 3 bases, with 8 bases between the two germline ends. CDR3 length: 12 residues. CDR1 SEHNR and CDR2 FQNEAQ come from the germline V gene (reference sequence). The CDR3 region is CASSPTGYEQYF. Here the CDR3 DNA reads TGTGCCAGCAGCCCGACAGGCTACGAGCAGTACTTC.

This chain links TRBV10-1 with TRBJ2-5, with 10 bases lining up with TRBD1. With the DNA end fitting TRBJ2-7 better, the J assignment may be wrong. The CDR3 runs to 20 residues. Germline loops: CDR1 WNHNN, CDR2 SYGVQD (reference sequence). CDR3: CASSELVSGTGASFSYEQYF. In DNA form, the CDR3 reads TGCGCCAGCAGTGAGTTAGTATCCGGGACAGGGGCTTCATTCTCCTACGAGCAGTACTTC.

The genes are TRBV28 and TRBJ2-5; a weak D match, TRBD2 (7 bases). Germline V gene lookup returns CDR1 MDHEN and CDR2 SYDVKM. Deletions cut 7 bases from V and 2 bases from J, with 14 bases between. The CDR3 totals 14 residues. The CDR3 region has the DNA TGTGCCAGCACTCAAGGGGGAGGGCAAGAGACCCAGTACTTC. Protein: CASTQGGGQETQYF.

The chain recombines TRBV27 with TRBJ2-7, with 9 bases lining up with TRBD1. The CDR3 length is 14 residues. Per germline, CDR1 MNHEY and CDR2 SMNVEV (reference sequence). Trimming cost V 2 bases and J 3 bases; bases outside gene matches: 2. CDR3 in DNA: TGTGCCAGCAGTTTAGGGGACAGGGTCTACGAGCAGTACTTC. Its translation is CASSLGDRVYEQYF.

This rearrangement joins TRBV5-6 to TRBJ2-7; 8 bases fit TRBD2. CDR3 length equals 14 residues. CDR1 is SGHDT and CDR2 is YYEEEE in the germline V gene. V was pared by 3 bases and J by 0 bases, with 2 bases of the junction left unmatched. CDR3 amino acids: CASSSGGSSYEQYF. Written as DNA, the CDR3 is TGTGCCAGCAGCTCGGGGGGGTCCTCCTACGAGCAGTACTTC.

V usage is TRBV5-1 and J usage is TRBJ1-1; maybe TRBD1 (5 bases). The CDR3 contains 20 residues. V lost 1 base, J lost 1 base, and 26 bases lay in between. Germline V gene lookup returns CDR1 SGHRS and CDR2 YFSETQ. In DNA form, the CDR3 reads TGCGCCAGCAGCTTGATCCCCCTGGGGGAGGTCTCAAGGGGGAACACTGAAGCTTTCTTT. It specifies CASSLIPLGEVSRGNTEAFF.

This clone appeared a single time. V gene TRBV11-3 combines with J gene TRBJ1-1; D is ambiguous. The CDR3 is 13 residues long. Per the germline V gene, CDR1 is SGHNT and CDR2 is YENEEA. Trimming shortened V by 1 base and J by 1 base, and 4 bases separated the two germline ends. The CDR3: CASSLGENTEAFF. CDR3 bases: TGTGCCAGCAGCTTAGGGGAGAACACTGAAGCTTTCTTT.

J is TRBJ2-1 and V is TRBV18; D is possibly TRBD2 (6 bases). Trimming took off 0 bases at V and 8 bases at J, with 8 bases between the two ends. Germline lookup yields CDR1 KGHSH and CDR2 LQKENI. The CDR3 is 13 amino acids. Here the CDR3 reads CASSPPSGDEQFF. CDR3 nucleotide sequence: TGTGCCAGCTCACCACCTTCGGGAGATGAGCAGTTCTTC.

Here the CDR3 DNA reads TGTGCCATCAGACCCGGACAGGGGGTCCCTGAAGCTTTCTTT. Translating it yields CAIRPGQGVPEAFF. The rearrangement joins TRBV10-3 to TRBJ1-1, with 10 bases lining up with TRBD1. The V gene's germline CDR1 is ENHRY and CDR2 SYGVKD. The length of the CDR3 is 14 residues. Trimming cost V 6 bases and J 6 bases; bases outside gene matches: 7.

The chain links TRBV6-1 to TRBJ2-7, with D possibly TRBD1 on 5 matching bases. The CDR3 is 16 residues long. Germline CDR1 reads MNHNS; CDR2 reads SASEGT. The V end lost 3 bases, the J end lost 0 bases, and 15 bases lay between the germline ends. The CDR3 nucleotides are TGTGCCAGCAGTGACTTCCAGGGATCTAGCTCCTACGAGCAGTACTTC. It translates to CASSDFQGSSSYEQYF.

This clone was observed a few times. For the CDR3, the DNA is TGTGCCAGCAGTCCCCCCATCGATTCCGACAGGGGAATTTGGTCAACTAATGAAAAACTGTTTTTT. Residues: CASSPPIDSDRGIWSTNEKLFF. The J gene is TRBJ1-4, the V gene TRBV27; 8 nucleotides line up with TRBD1. The V gene end was trimmed by 5 bases and the J gene end by 0 bases; junction bases not matched to a gene: 23. The CDR3 is 22 amino acids. Per germline, CDR1 MNHEY and CDR2 SMNVEV (reference sequence).

The J gene is TRBJ2-5, the V gene TRBV7-8, with 11 positions matching TRBD2. Germline CDR1 and CDR2: SGHVS and FQNEAQ. The CDR3 has 16 residues. After removal of 7 bases from V and 2 bases from J, the junction contained 9 bases not matched to a gene. The CDR3 bases are TGTGCCAGCATCCCGTGGGTAGCGGGGGGGCAAGAGACCCAGTACTTC. Translated: CASIPWVAGGQETQYF.

The chain carries TRBV4-1 and TRBJ1-1; 7 nucleotides align to TRBD1. This CDR3 has 14 amino acids. V lost 1 base and J lost 7; bases outside the gene matches: 6. CDR1 and CDR2 from the germline V gene are MGHRA and YSYEKL. Here the CDR3 reads CASSQVQGRGEAFF. DNA of the CDR3: TGCGCCAGCAGCCAAGTACAGGGGAGAGGTGAAGCTTTCTTT.

V gene TRBV5-1 combines with J gene TRBJ2-7; D call uncertain. The V end lost 4 bases, the J end lost 3 bases, and 17 bases lay between the germline ends. The CDR3 loop spans 15 amino acids. Germline V gene data show CDR1 as SGHRS and CDR2 as YFSETQ. The CDR3 DNA sequence: TGCGCCAGCAGCCAGTACCCATGGTCTAGCTACGAGCAGTACTTC. It encodes CASSQYPWSSYEQYF. The whole variable domain, remainder taken from reference TRBV5-1 and TRBJ2-7, is KAGVTQTPRYLIKTRGQQVTLSCSPISGHRSVSWYQQTPGQGLQFLFEYFSETQRNKGNFPGRFSGRQFSNSRSEMNVSTLELGDSALYLCASSQYPWSSYEQYFGPGTRLTVT.

J is TRBJ2-7 and V is TRBV27, with D tentatively TRBD1 or TRBD2 (6 bases each). CDR1 is MNHEY and CDR2 is SMNVEV in the germline V gene (reference sequence). The germline V and J ends were trimmed by 4 bases and 5 bases, with 15 bases remaining between them. This CDR3 contains 14 residues. The CDR3 DNA follows: TGTGCCAGCAGTTCGGCCCTGGGGGGCCACGAGCAGTACTTC. It is translated as CASSSALGGHEQYF.

This clone came up once. The V call is TRBV7-3, the J call TRBJ2-2, with D perhaps matching TRBD2 (5 bases). V lost 3 bases and J lost 6, with 11 bases in between. CDR3 size: 14 residues. From germline, CDR1 is SGHTA and CDR2 FQGTGA. DNA of the CDR3: TGTGCCAGCAGCTTCGTGACCGGGGCCGGGGAGCTGTTTTTT. Translating it yields CASSFVTGAGELFF.

This chain connects TRBV4-1 to TRBJ2-1; 9 nucleotides line up with TRBD2. Germline loops: CDR1 MGHRA, CDR2 YSYEKL. CDR3 length: 17 residues. Trimming removed 1 base from V and 4 bases from J; junction bases left unmatched: 8. The CDR3 DNA sequence: TGCGCCAGCAGCCAAGCGGTGGGAGCGGGGGGTTACAATGAGCAGTTCTTC. It codes for CASSQAVGAGGYNEQFF.

The genes are TRBV6-6 and TRBJ1-2; D might be TRBD1 (5 bases). Germline V gene lookup returns CDR1 MNHNY and CDR2 SVGAGI (reference sequence). V gave up 2 bases and J gave up 0 bases, with 7 bases separating them. This CDR3 region has 14 residues. CDR3 in amino acids: CASSYQGTNYGYTF. The DNA of the CDR3 is TGTGCCAGCAGTTACCAGGGAACTAACTATGGCTACACCTTC.

This clone is deemed medium-sized (0.01 to 0.1%). This chain joins TRBV7-6 and TRBJ1-2; TRBD1 aligns across 9 bases. Germline V gives CDR1 SGHVS, CDR2 FNYEAQ. The trim removed 1 base at V and 6 bases at J, leaving 6 bases unmatched. The CDR3 runs 15 residues. The CDR3, as DNA: TGTGCCAGCAGCTTAGAGGGGACAGGGAGCGATGGCTACACCTTC. This gives the protein CASSLEGTGSDGYTF.

This chain links TRBV7-2 with TRBJ1-1; 9 nucleotides align to TRBD1. Trimming removed 1 base from V and 1 base from J; junction bases left unmatched: 4. CDR1 SGHTA and CDR2 FQGNSA come from the germline V gene. This CDR3 has 16 amino acids. The CDR3 loop reads CASSLVGDRANTEAFF. CDR3 nucleotide sequence: TGTGCCAGCAGCTTAGTTGGGGACAGGGCGAACACTGAAGCTTTCTTT.

This sequence joins TRBV5-6 and TRBJ1-5; 11 positions agree with TRBD1. This CDR3 is 19 amino acids long. With V trimmed by 0 bases and J by 6 bases, 14 bases remained unmatched. CDR1 SGHDT and CDR2 YYEEEE come from the germline V gene. The CDR3 DNA follows: TGTGCCAGCAGCTTGGCCCGGGACAGGGGGAGATCAAAGGGTCAGCCCCAGCATTTT. The encoded protein is CASSLARDRGRSKGQPQHF.

The genes are TRBV6-5 and TRBJ2-3; no clear D. The CDR3 contains 15 residues. Germline lookup yields CDR1 MNHEY and CDR2 SVGAGI. The V end was cut by 0 bases, the J end by 0 bases, with 7 bases between. CDR3 amino acids: CASSYSAASTDTQYF. The CDR3, as DNA: TGTGCCAGCAGTTACTCGGCGGCTAGCACAGATACGCAGTATTTT.

The chain uses TRBV27 and TRBJ2-1; 7 nucleotides line up with TRBD1. Germline V gene sequence: CDR1 MNHEY, CDR2 SMNVEV (reference sequence). The CDR3 contains 14 residues. With 7 bases clipped from V and 2 bases from J, the junction kept 5 bases outside the gene matches. The CDR3 sequence is CASNEGAAYNEQFF. CDR3 in DNA: TGTGCCAGCAATGAGGGGGCCGCCTACAATGAGCAGTTCTTC.